A single sample is the source of the 18 T cell receptor beta chains below, sequenced in a study of blood T cell repertoires in COVID-19. Method: immunoSEQ multiplex PCR; TCRdb's copy keeps in-frame clones and lacks some. The data contain 90,000 to 150,000 clones, about four fifths of them seen just once; the ten biggest clones take up more than 9%. Sequenced material: peripheral blood. The receptors derive from a human donor in a cohort sampled during active COVID-19.

CDR3 amino acids: CASSIQTGAMNTEAFF. The CDR3 DNA follows: TGTGCCAGTAGTATCCAGACAGGGGCCATGAACACTGAAGCTTTCTTT. The genes are TRBV19 and TRBJ1-1; 8 bases are a match to TRBD1. The V and J ends lost 3 bases and 0 bases, in that order; junction bases with no gene match: 6. CDR3 length equals 16 residues. Germline lookup yields CDR1 LNHDA and CDR2 SQIVND (reference sequence).

This chain uses TRBV6-5 with TRBJ2-1; tentatively, D is TRBD1 (6 bases). CDR3 length: 15 residues. Germline loops: CDR1 MNHEY, CDR2 SVGAGI. The V and J ends lost 6 bases and 5 bases respectively, with 17 bases between them. For the CDR3, the DNA is TGTGCCAGCAGCCTACAGGGCCTGCGGCACAATGAGCAGTTCTTC. This gives the protein CASSLQGLRHNEQFF.

The chain employs TRBV7-7 and TRBJ2-1; 11 bases agree with TRBD2. The CDR3 has 15 residues. Trimming at V came to 4 bases and at J to 8 bases, leaving 7 bases not matched to a gene. Germline CDR1 and CDR2: SSHAT and FNYEAQ (reference sequence). CDR3 amino acids: CASSSFSGGADEQFF. The CDR3 DNA reads as TGTGCCAGCAGCTCCTTTAGCGGGGGGGCCGATGAGCAGTTCTTC. Drawing the rest from reference TRBV7-7 and TRBJ2-1, the complete variable domain is GAGVSQSPRYKVTKRGQDVTLRCDPISSHATLYWYQQALGQGPEFLTYFNYEAQPDKSGLPSDRFSAERPEGSISTLTIQRTEQRDSAMYRCASSSFSGGADEQFFGPGTRLTVL.

This rearrangement joins TRBV2 to TRBJ2-2; maybe TRBD1 (5 bases). V was pared by 3 bases and J by 5 bases, with 16 bases between. In germline, CDR1 is SNHLY, CDR2 FYNNEI. This CDR3 region has 16 residues. The CDR3 loop is CASSDPRGWATGELFF. DNA of the CDR3: TGTGCCAGCAGTGATCCTAGGGGATGGGCTACCGGGGAGCTGTTTTTT.

The table lists this clone with a count of one. The V gene is TRBV12-5, the J gene TRBJ1-5; a possible D gene is TRBD1 (5 bases). Germline assignment: CDR1 LGHNT and CDR2 FRNRAP. This CDR3 contains 15 residues. Trimming took off 5 bases at V and 7 bases at J, with 18 bases between the two ends. The CDR3 nucleotides read TGTGCTAGTGGTCCCCCCGGCAGGGTCAACCAGCCCCAGCATTTT. Encoded protein: CASGPPGRVNQPQHF.

This clone occurred once. The V and J genes are TRBV9 and TRBJ1-3; D may be TRBD1 (5 bases). Germline V gene sequence: CDR1 SGDLS, CDR2 YYNGEE. The V end lost 4 bases, the J end lost 1 base, and 18 bases lay between the germline ends. There are 17 residues in the CDR3. CDR3 sequence (DNA): TGTGCCAGCAGCATCTCCCCCACTCAGGGATCTGGAAACACCATATATTTT. Translating gives CASSISPTQGSGNTIYF.

V is TRBV11-2 and J is TRBJ1-3; D not certain. Germline V gives CDR1 SGHAT, CDR2 FQNNGV. The CDR3 runs 16 residues. V gave up 1 base and J gave up 4 bases, with 14 bases separating them. The CDR3 DNA follows: TGTGCCAGCAGCTTAGTGGCCCAGCCGGGGGGAAACACCATATATTTT. This encodes CASSLVAQPGGNTIYF.

The J gene is TRBJ1-2, the V gene TRBV18; D is ambiguous. V lost 8 bases to trimming and J lost 2 bases, with 12 bases between them. The CDR3 consists of 13 residues. Germline CDR1 is KGHSH and CDR2 is LQKENI. The chain's CDR3 is CASEQNINYGYTF. In DNA, the CDR3 is TGTGCCAGCGAACAGAATATCAACTATGGCTACACCTTC.

This sequence joins TRBV14 and TRBJ1-2; no firm D call. Germline lookup yields CDR1 SGHDN and CDR2 FVKESK. Trimming removed 1 base at V and 4 bases at J, with 4 bases between. CDR3 length: 12 amino acids. The CDR3 here is CASSQALYGYTF. The CDR3 DNA reads TGTGCCAGCAGCCAAGCTCTCTATGGCTACACCTTC.

This clone has more than one count but fewer than ten. V usage is TRBV5-8 and J usage is TRBJ2-6; D is unclear. With 0 bases removed from V and 0 bases from J, the gap between germline ends came to 7 bases. This CDR3 region has 16 residues. Germline V lookup: CDR1 SGHTS, CDR2 YDEGEE. In DNA form, the CDR3 reads TGTGCCAGCAGCTTGGACAGCCACTCTGGGGCCAACGTCCTGACTTTC. This translates into CASSLDSHSGANVLTF.

This chain uses TRBV6-5 with TRBJ1-1, with 7 bases fitting TRBD1. Germline trimming cut 6 bases from V and 1 base from J; bases unmatched to any gene: 2. The CDR3 consists of 13 residues. Germline CDR1 MNHEY, CDR2 SVGAGI. Here the CDR3 reads CASRWTGNTEAFF. CDR3 bases: TGTGCCAGCAGATGGACAGGGAACACTGAAGCTTTCTTT.

This clone was detected only a few times. This chain links TRBV6-4 with TRBJ1-6; D remains unclear. Trimming left V 5 bases short and J 3 bases short, with 8 bases between. CDR3 size: 14 residues. Looked up from germline, CDR1 is MRHNA and CDR2 is SNTAGT. CDR3 in amino acids: CASSPEVYNSPLHF. CDR3 DNA: TGTGCCAGCAGTCCGGAGGTCTATAATTCACCCCTCCACTTT.

This chain joins TRBV2 and TRBJ2-7, with D uncertain. The CDR3 spans 13 residues. Germline V gene sequence: CDR1 SNHLY, CDR2 FYNNEI. The ends were cut back, 3 bases at V and 0 bases at J, with 6 bases in the middle. CDR3 sequence (DNA): TGTGCCAGCAGTGATCCAGACTCCTACGAGCAGTACTTC. It is translated as CASSDPDSYEQYF.

V usage is TRBV2 and J usage is TRBJ1-1; D is unclear. The CDR3 has 13 residues. In germline, CDR1 is SNHLY, CDR2 FYNNEI. V was cut by 8 bases and J by 0 bases, with 10 bases left in between. The CDR3 DNA sequence: TGTGCCAGCGTCGGAGGGCTGAACACTGAAGCTTTCTTT. Residues: CASVGGLNTEAFF.

The J gene is TRBJ2-6, the V gene TRBV3-1 (or the pseudogene TRBV3-2); 8 bases match TRBD2. This CDR3 region has 18 residues. The germline V gene has CDR1 LGHDT and CDR2 YNNKEL (reference sequence). The V segment lost 4 bases and the J segment 4 bases; nucleotides outside the gene matches: 12. The CDR3 sequence is CASSLPGLAGAGANVLTF. DNA for the CDR3: TGTGCCAGCAGCCTACCCGGACTAGCCGGGGCCGGGGCCAACGTCCTGACTTTC.

The chain carries TRBV7-8 and TRBJ1-1, with D hard to call. CDR1 is SGHVS and CDR2 is FQNEAQ in the germline V gene. CDR3 size: 13 residues. The V end was cut by 4 bases, the J end by 2 bases, with 8 bases between. Here the CDR3 reads CASSSVGNTEAFF. In nucleotides, the CDR3 is TGTGCCAGCAGCTCGGTTGGTAACACTGAAGCTTTCTTT.

This clone was seen a few times. V gene TRBV7-3 combines with J gene TRBJ2-7; D possibly corresponds to TRBD2 (7 bases). Germline lookup yields CDR1 SGHTA and CDR2 FQGTGA. The ends were cut back, 5 bases at V and 9 bases at J, with 26 bases in the middle. The CDR3 is 16 amino acids. The CDR3 sequence is CASSPEMGGGRSVQYF. In DNA form, the CDR3 reads TGTGCCAGCAGCCCAGAAATGGGAGGGGGTAGATCCGTGCAGTACTTC.

The chain uses TRBV19 and TRBJ1-4, with unresolved D. The CDR3 consists of 15 residues. Germline CDR1 is LNHDA and CDR2 is SQIVND (reference sequence). Trimming took off 8 bases at V and 5 bases at J, with 18 bases between the two ends. The CDR3 DNA is TGTGCCAGTCATCCCGTGACCCCGGAGAATGAAAAACTGTTTTTT. It yields the protein CASHPVTPENEKLFF.